The T cell receptor (beta chain) under discussion was sequenced for a study of cytomegalovirus exposure and HLA in healthy donors. About the study: An earlier analysis found fewer than 120 million unique TCR beta sequences from approximately 200 million T cells. As released early, the data held about 85 million unique TCRs from HLA-typed donors. Overall study results and limits: A missense DCLRE1C variant was associated with V- and J-gene trimming of TCR beta chains in a later analysis, and an independent cohort replicated the association.

Comments on this clone: The antigen remains undetermined.

Primers included in the PCR were 60 Vbeta and 13 Jbeta primers. Sequenced by immunoSEQ multiplex PCR; TCRdb stores in-frame clones only, minus some. The data hold 170,000 or so clones, with roughly 70% observed a single time. Sequences were obtained from PBMCs. This TCR derives from a male donor in good health and CMV-seronegative.

The CDR3 DNA reads TGTGCCAGCACGACAGGGAACACAGATACGCAGTATTTT. It codes for CASTTGNTDTQYF. The chain is built from TRBV2 and TRBJ2-3; TRBD1 matches at 7 bases. The CDR3 length is 13 residues. From germline, CDR1 is SNHLY and CDR2 FYNNEI. Germline trimming cut 7 bases from V and 2 bases from J; bases unmatched to any gene: 3.